The clone carrying this T cell receptor beta chain has more than one count but fewer than ten. Its antigen is unknown. A second roughly 6 to 11 cycle PCR used barcoded and J-beta primers. MiXCR, run by TCRdb on the 5' RACE reads, gives a single entry per CDR3 protein. The table shows under 2,000,000 distinct CDR3 sequences, with around 50% occurring only once. This entry belongs to a study of blood T cells in healthy people across ages. Study-wide findings and caveats: PBMCs were not sorted, which prevented a conclusive comparison of naive versus antigen-experienced cells. A roughly linear fall in TCR beta diversity per million T cells was seen with increasing age. TCR beta diversity correlated strongly with naive T cell percentage.

Germline V gives CDR1 MNHNS, CDR2 SASEGT. V shed 2 bases and J shed 1 base, with 3 bases lying between them. The CDR3 sequence is 12 residues long. V and J are TRBV6-1 and TRBJ2-7; D unresolved. The receptor was derived from a woman aged 40-49 years in good health. The sequencing input was blood. The CDR3 here is CASSEWSYEQYF. The CDR3 bases are TGTGCCAGCAGTGAATGGTCCTACGAGCAGTACTTC.